Presented here are 15 T cell receptor beta chains from one specimen sequenced in a study of control samples from healthy donors and cancer patients. Libraries were prepared by immunoSEQ multiplex PCR; TCRdb keeps only in-frame clonotypes and omits some of them. The top ten clones hold approximately 1.5% of a sample with about 180,000 clones, around nine tenths of them seen once. Sequenced sample: blood. These receptors all stem from a man in his thirties or forties in good health.

This clone was counted a single time. The chain recombines TRBV7-9 with TRBJ2-5; the match to TRBD1 covers 7 bases. Germline V gene sequence: CDR1 SEHNR, CDR2 FQNEAQ (reference sequence). The CDR3 is 16 amino acids. Unmatched junction bases numbered 10, after V lost 1 base and J lost 5 bases. DNA for the CDR3: TGTGCCAGCAGCTTAGGACCCAGGGGGTTCTGGGAGACCCAGTACTTC. It is translated as CASSLGPRGFWETQYF.

V gene TRBV3-1 (or the pseudogene TRBV3-2) combines with J gene TRBJ2-3, with TRBD2 matching over 13 bases. The V segment lost 6 bases and the J segment 4 bases; nucleotides outside the gene matches: 10. The CDR3 length is 17 residues. CDR1 is LGHDT and CDR2 is YNNKEL in the germline V gene (reference sequence). The CDR3, as DNA: TGTGCCAGCAGATCAGGACTAGCGGGAGTATTCTCAGATACGCAGTATTTT. Residues: CASRSGLAGVFSDTQYF.

The chain uses TRBV6-5 and TRBJ1-3, with D uncertain. The CDR3 contains 13 residues. V lost 2 bases and J lost 6, with 8 bases in between. The germline V gene encodes CDR1 MNHEY and CDR2 SVGAGI. The CDR3 loop is CASSYPRSNTIYF. The CDR3 nucleotides read TGTGCCAGCAGTTACCCCAGGTCAAACACCATATATTTT.

V and J are TRBV2 and TRBJ2-1; 10 nucleotides line up with TRBD2. J lost 0 bases, V lost 2 bases, and 7 bases had no gene match. Germline V gives CDR1 SNHLY, CDR2 FYNNEI. The CDR3 extends over 18 amino acids. The CDR3 is CASSERLAGRSSYNEQFF. CDR3 nucleotides: TGTGCCAGCAGTGAACGACTAGCGGGTCGTAGCTCCTACAATGAGCAGTTCTTC.

The chain joins TRBV30 to TRBJ2-5, with TRBD1 matching over 9 bases. J was trimmed by 3 bases and V by 3 bases; bases with no gene match: 5. Germline V gene sequence: CDR1 GTSNPN, CDR2 SVGIG (reference sequence). This CDR3 is 14 amino acids long. CDR3 nucleotides: TGTGCCTGGAGCCTGACAGGGGGAAAAGAGACCCAGTACTTC. It yields the protein CAWSLTGGKETQYF.

This chain joins TRBV11-2 and TRBJ2-1; unclear D gene. V was clipped by 2 bases and J by 0 bases, with 8 bases between them. Germline V gene lookup returns CDR1 SGHAT and CDR2 FQNNGV. This CDR3 is built from 15 residues. The CDR3 here is CASSLFPDSYNEQFF. The CDR3 coding sequence is TGTGCCAGCAGCTTATTCCCAGACTCCTACAATGAGCAGTTCTTC.

The genes are TRBV7-2 and TRBJ1-2, with 7 bases that match TRBD1. Germline V gives CDR1 SGHTA, CDR2 FQGNSA. V dropped 5 bases and J dropped 7; count of bases not matched to a gene: 10. CDR3 length equals 14 residues. The DNA of the CDR3 is TGTGCCAGCAGCCAAAGACAGGGTGTTGGTGGCTACACCTTC. This encodes CASSQRQGVGGYTF.

The chain uses TRBV18 and TRBJ2-7; D not certain. The germline CDR1 and CDR2 sequences are KGHSH and LQKENI. Trimming pared 6 bases from V and 7 bases from J, leaving 16 bases between. This CDR3 region has 13 residues. The CDR3 DNA is TGTGCCAGCTCTCAAAAGGAAGGCAGGGAGCAGTACTTC. Amino acid sequence: CASSQKEGREQYF.

The chain recombines TRBV12-3 or TRBV12-4 with TRBJ1-2, with TRBD1 matching over 8 bases. The CDR3 runs 13 residues. Trimming at V came to 3 bases and at J to 7 bases, leaving 4 bases not matched to a gene. CDR3 DNA: TGTGCCAGCAGTTTTCGTGACAGGGGTGGCTACACCTTC. It codes for CASSFRDRGGYTF.

This clone was seen a handful of times. This chain uses TRBV7-9 with TRBJ1-4; 10 positions match TRBD1. Germline CDR1 is SEHNR and CDR2 is FQNEAQ (reference sequence). This CDR3 contains 15 residues. V gave up 5 bases and J gave up 8 bases; unmatched junction bases: 8. In DNA form, the CDR3 reads TGTGCCAGCAGCCCAACCGGGACAGGGGTCGAAAAACTGTTTTTT. Translated: CASSPTGTGVEKLFF. The full variable domain, completed using reference TRBV7-9 and TRBJ1-4, is DTGVSQNPRHKITKRGQNVTFRCDPISEHNRLYWYRQTLGQGPEFLTYFQNEAQLEKSRLLSDRFSAERPKGSFSTLEIQRTEQGDSAMYLCASSPTGTGVEKLFFGSGTQLSVL.

V usage is TRBV6-2 or TRBV6-3 and J usage is TRBJ2-7, with 9 bases identical to TRBD1. The germline gives CDR1 MNHEY, CDR2 SVGEGT. This CDR3 is built from 14 residues. Trimming took 2 bases from V and 3 from J; bases not matched to a gene: 2. The CDR3 spells CASSYGTGFYEQYF. The CDR3 nucleotides are TGTGCCAGCAGTTACGGGACAGGGTTCTACGAGCAGTACTTC.

The V and J genes are TRBV28 and TRBJ2-7, with D perhaps TRBD1 or TRBD2 (5 bases each). This CDR3 has 16 residues. Germline V gene sequence: CDR1 MDHEN, CDR2 SYDVKM. V lost 3 bases and J 0 bases, leaving 15 bases between the germline ends. The CDR3 loop reads CASSFPPGTASYEQYF. DNA of the CDR3: TGTGCCAGCAGTTTCCCCCCGGGGACGGCCTCCTACGAGCAGTACTTC.

The rearrangement uses TRBV27 and TRBJ1-2, with D perhaps TRBD1 (6 bases). The CDR3 covers 13 residues. Per the germline V gene, CDR1 is MNHEY and CDR2 is SMNVEV (reference sequence). Trimming pared 0 bases from V and 6 bases from J, leaving 8 bases between. CDR3 residues: CASSLSSGDGYTF. DNA of the CDR3: TGTGCCAGCAGTTTATCCTCAGGGGATGGCTACACCTTC.

The chain is built from TRBV9 and TRBJ2-5; D is uncertain. The CDR3 is 14 residues long. Trimming removed 4 bases from V and 5 bases from J, with 15 bases in between. Per the germline V gene, CDR1 is SGDLS and CDR2 is YYNGEE. The DNA for the CDR3 is TGTGCCAGCAGCCCGAAAGTAGGGTGGGAGACCCAGTACTTC. This gives the protein CASSPKVGWETQYF. The full variable domain, in which reference TRBV9 and TRBJ2-5 provide the parts outside the CDR3, is DSGVTQTPKHLITATGQRVTLRCSPRSGDLSVYWYQQSLDQGLQFLIQYYNGEERAKGNILERFSAQQFPDLHSELNLSSLELGDSALYFCASSPKVGWETQYFGPGTRLLVL.

The V gene is TRBV9, the J gene TRBJ2-3; 9 bases map to TRBD2. The CDR3 length is 14 residues. Germline V gives CDR1 SGDLS, CDR2 YYNGEE. With V trimmed by 6 bases and J by 1 base, 3 bases remained unmatched. This CDR3 is CASNQRGGTDTQYF. CDR3 DNA sequence: TGTGCCAGCAATCAGCGGGGGGGCACAGATACGCAGTATTTT.